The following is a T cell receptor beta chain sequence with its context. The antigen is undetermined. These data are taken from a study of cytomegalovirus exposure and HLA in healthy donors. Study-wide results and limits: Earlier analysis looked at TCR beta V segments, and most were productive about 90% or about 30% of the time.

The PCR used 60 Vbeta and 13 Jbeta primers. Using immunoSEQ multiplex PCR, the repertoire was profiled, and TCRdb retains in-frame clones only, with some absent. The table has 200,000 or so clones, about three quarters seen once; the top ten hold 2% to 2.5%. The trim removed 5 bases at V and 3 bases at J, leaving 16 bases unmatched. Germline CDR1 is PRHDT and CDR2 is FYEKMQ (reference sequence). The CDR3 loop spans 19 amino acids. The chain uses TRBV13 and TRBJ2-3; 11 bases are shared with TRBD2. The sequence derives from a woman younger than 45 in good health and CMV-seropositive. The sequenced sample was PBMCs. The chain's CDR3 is CASSPRASTPSGRTDTQYF. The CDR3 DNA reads TGTGCCAGCAGCCCGAGGGCCTCGACCCCTAGCGGGAGGACAGATACGCAGTATTTT. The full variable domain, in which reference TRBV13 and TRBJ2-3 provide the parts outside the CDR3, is AAGVIQSPRHLIKEKRETATLKCYPIPRHDTVYWYQQGPGQDPQFLISFYEKMQSDKGSIPDRFSAQQFSDYHSELNMSSLELGDSALYFCASSPRASTPSGRTDTQYFGPGTRLTVL.